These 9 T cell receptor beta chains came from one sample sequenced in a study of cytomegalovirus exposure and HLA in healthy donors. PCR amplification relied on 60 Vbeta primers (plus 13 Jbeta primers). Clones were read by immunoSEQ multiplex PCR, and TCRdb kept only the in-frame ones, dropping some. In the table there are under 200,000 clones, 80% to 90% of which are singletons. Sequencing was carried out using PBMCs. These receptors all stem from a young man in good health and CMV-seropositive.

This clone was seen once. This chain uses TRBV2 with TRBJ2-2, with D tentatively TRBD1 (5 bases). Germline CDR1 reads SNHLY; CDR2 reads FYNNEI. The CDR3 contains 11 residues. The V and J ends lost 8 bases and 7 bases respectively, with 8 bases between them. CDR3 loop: CASGDSGELFF. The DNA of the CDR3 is TGTGCCAGCGGCGACAGCGGGGAGCTGTTTTTT. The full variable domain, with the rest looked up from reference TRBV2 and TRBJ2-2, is EPEVTQTPSHQVTQMGQEVILRCVPISNHLYFYWYRQILGQKVEFLVSFYNNEISEKSEIFDDQFSVERPDGSNFTLKIRSTKLEDSAMYFCASGDSGELFFGEGSRLTVL.

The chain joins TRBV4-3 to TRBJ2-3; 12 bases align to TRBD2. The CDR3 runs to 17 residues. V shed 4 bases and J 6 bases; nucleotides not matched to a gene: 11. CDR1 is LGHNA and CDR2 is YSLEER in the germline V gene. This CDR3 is CASSPQRLAGVEDTQYF. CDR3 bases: TGCGCCAGCAGCCCCCAGAGACTAGCGGGAGTGGAGGATACGCAGTATTTT.

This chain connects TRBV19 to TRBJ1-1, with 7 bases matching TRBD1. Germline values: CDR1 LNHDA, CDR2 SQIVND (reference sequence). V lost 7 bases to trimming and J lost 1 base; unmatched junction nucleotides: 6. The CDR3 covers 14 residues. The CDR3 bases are TGTGCCAGTACCATCGGACAGGCGAACACTGAAGCTTTCTTT. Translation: CASTIGQANTEAFF.

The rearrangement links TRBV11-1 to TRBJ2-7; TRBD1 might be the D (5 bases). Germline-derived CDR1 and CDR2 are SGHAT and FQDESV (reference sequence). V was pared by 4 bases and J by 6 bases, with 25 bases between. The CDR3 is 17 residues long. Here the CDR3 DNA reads TGTGCCAGCAGCTCTCGCAATTCTGACGGTTTAGGGGTCGAGCAGTACTTC. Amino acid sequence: CASSSRNSDGLGVEQYF.

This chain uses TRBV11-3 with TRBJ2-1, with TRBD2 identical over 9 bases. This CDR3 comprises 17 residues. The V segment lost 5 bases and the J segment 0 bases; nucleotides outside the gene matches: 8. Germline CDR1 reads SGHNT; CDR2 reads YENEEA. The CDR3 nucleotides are TGTGCCAGCAGCCCACTAGCGGGCTTAAGCTCCTACAATGAGCAGTTCTTC. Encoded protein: CASSPLAGLSSYNEQFF.

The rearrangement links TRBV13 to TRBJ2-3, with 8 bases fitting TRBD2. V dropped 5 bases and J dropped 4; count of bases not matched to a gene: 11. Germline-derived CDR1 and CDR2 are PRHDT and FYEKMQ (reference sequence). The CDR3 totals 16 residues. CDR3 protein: CASSQGVGRESDTQYF. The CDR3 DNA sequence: TGTGCCAGCAGCCAAGGAGTCGGGAGGGAGTCAGATACGCAGTATTTT.

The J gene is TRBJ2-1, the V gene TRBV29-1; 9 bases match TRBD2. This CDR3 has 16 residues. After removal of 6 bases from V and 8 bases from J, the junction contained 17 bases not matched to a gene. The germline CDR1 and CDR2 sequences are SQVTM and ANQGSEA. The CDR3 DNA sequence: TGCAGCGTAGTACCTCTATTAGCGGGAGACGTCGATGAGCAGTTCTTC. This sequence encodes CSVVPLLAGDVDEQFF.

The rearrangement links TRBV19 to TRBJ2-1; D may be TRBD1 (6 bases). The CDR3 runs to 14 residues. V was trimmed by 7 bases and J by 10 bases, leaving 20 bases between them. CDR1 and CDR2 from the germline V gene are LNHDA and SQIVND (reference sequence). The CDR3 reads CASTSRRSDREQFF. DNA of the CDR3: TGTGCCAGTACCTCCCGGCGGTCCGACAGGGAGCAGTTCTTC.

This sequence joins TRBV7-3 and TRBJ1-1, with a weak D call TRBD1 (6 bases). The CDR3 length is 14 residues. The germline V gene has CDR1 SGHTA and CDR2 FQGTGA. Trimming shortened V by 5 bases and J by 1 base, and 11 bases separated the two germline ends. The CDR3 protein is CASSIMGQNTEAFF. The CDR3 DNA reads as TGTGCCAGCAGCATTATGGGACAGAACACTGAAGCTTTCTTT. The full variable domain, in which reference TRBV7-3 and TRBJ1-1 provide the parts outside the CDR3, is GAGVSQTPSNKVTEKGKYVELRCDPISGHTALYWYRQSLGQGPEFLIYFQGTGAADDSGLPNDRFFAVRPEGSVSTLKIQRTERGDSAVYLCASSIMGQNTEAFFGQGTRLTVV.